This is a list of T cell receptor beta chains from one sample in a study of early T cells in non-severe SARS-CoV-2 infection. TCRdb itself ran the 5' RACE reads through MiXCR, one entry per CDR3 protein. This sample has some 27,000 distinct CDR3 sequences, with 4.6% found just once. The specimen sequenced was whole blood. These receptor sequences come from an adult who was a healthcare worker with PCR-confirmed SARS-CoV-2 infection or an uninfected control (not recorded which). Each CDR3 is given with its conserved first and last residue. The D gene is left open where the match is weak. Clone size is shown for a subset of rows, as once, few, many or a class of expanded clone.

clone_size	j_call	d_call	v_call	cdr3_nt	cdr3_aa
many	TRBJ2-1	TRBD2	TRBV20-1	TGCAGTGCTGCGGGAGGGCCATACTACAATGAGCAGTTCTTC	CSAAGGPYYNEQFF
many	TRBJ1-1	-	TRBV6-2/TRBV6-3	TGTGCCAGCAGCCCAGGGACCTCCTCCGGGGCTTTCTTT	CASSPGTSSGAFF
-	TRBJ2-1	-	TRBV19	TGTGCCAGTAGTATGATCCAGACGAGCTCCTACAATGAGCAGTTCTTC	CASSMIQTSSYNEQFF
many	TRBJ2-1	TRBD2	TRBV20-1	TGCAGTGCTAGAGGGGGTCTCAGACTAGCGGGCAACAATGAGCAGTTCTTC	CSARGGLRLAGNNEQFF
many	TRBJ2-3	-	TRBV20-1	TGCAGTGCTCGACTAGTAGCGAGTGCAGATACGCAGTATTTT	CSARLVASADTQYF
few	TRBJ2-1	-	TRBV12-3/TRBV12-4	TGTGCCAGCAGTTTGTCGGTCGATGAGCAGTTCTTC	CASSLSVDEQFF
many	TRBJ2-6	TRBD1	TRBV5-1	TGCGCCAGCACCCCCGGACAGGAGGCTGGGGCCAACGTCCTGACTTTC	CASTPGQEAGANVLTF
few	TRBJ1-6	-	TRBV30	TGTGCCTGGAGTTGGGGTTCACCCCTCCACTTT	CAWSWGSPLHF
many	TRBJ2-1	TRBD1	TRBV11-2	TGTGCCAGCAGCGTCGGACAGGGGGCTTCCTACAATGAGCAGTTCTTC	CASSVGQGASYNEQFF
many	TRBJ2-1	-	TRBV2	TGTGCCAGCAGTCCTAGCGAGAATGAGCAGTTCTTC	CASSPSENEQFF
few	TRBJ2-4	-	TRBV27	TGTGCCAGCAGTTTCCTCAGGGACACTGACATTCAGTACTTC	CASSFLRDTDIQYF
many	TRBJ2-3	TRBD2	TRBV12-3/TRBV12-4	TGTGCCAGTCGCTATGCGGGAGTAACAGATACGCAGTATTTT	CASRYAGVTDTQYF
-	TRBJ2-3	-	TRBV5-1	TGCGCCAGCAGCTGGGGGACGCTTGAAACAGATACGCAGTATTTT	CASSWGTLETDTQYF
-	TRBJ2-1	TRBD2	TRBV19	TGTGCCAGTAGTGGGACTAGCGGGAGGGCCATAAGAGAGCAGTTCTTC	CASSGTSGRAIREQFF
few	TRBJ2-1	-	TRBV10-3	TGTGCCATCAGTGGGCAGGGTGGAACCTACAATGAGCAGTTCTTC	CAISGQGGTYNEQFF
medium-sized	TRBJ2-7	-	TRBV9	TGTGCCAGCAGCGTACGGCCGGGGACCTACGAGCAGTACTTC	CASSVRPGTYEQYF
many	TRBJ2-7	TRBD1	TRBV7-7	TGTGCTAGCAGCTCCCAGGGGACAGCCGAGCAGTACTTC	CASSSQGTAEQYF
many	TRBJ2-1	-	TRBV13	TGTGCCAGCAGCCGCATACTAGCTGGTGAGCAGTTCTTC	CASSRILAGEQFF
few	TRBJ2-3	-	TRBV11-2	TGTGCCAGCAGCTTAGATCAATTAGGGGCTACGCAGTATTTT	CASSLDQLGATQYF
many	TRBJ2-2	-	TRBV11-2	TGTGCCAGCAGCTTAGGGGCCTTTGGGGGCGGGGAGCTGTTTTTT	CASSLGAFGGGELFF
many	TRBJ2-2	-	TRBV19	TGTGCCAGTAGTATCACCGGGAACGGGGAGCTGTTTTTT	CASSITGNGELFF
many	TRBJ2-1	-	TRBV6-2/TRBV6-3	TGTGCCAGCAATAGGGCCCTCGACAATGAGCAGTTCTTC	CASNRALDNEQFF
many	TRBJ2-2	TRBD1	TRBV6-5	TGTGCCAGCAGTTACGAAACATTTCCGGGACAGGGGAACACCGGGGAGCTGTTTTTT	CASSYETFPGQGNTGELFF
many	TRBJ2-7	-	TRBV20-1	TGCAGTGGTAAAATGAGACACTCCCCAACCTACGAGCAGTACTTC	CSGKMRHSPTYEQYF
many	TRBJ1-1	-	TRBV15	TGTGCCACCAGCAGAGAGGGTGGGGGATTCGCTGAAGCTTTCTTT	CATSREGGGFAEAFF
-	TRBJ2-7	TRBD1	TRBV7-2	TGTGCCAGCAGCCCCACAGGGGACTCCTACGAGCAGTACTTC	CASSPTGDSYEQYF
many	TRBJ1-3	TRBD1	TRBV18	TGTGCCAGCTCAGTTGACAGGGGCTCTGGAAACACCATATATTTT	CASSVDRGSGNTIYF
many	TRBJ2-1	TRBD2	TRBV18	TGTGCCAGCTCACCGTATATTAGCGGGAGGAACAATGAGCAGTTCTTC	CASSPYISGRNNEQFF
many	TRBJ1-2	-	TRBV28	TGTGCCAGCAGTACCGGGACTTTAGGCTACACCTTC	CASSTGTLGYTF
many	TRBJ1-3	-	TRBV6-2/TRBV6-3	TGTGCCAGCAGCCTAAGCCCTGGAAACACCATATATTTT	CASSLSPGNTIYF
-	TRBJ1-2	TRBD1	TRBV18	TGTGCCAGCTCGGAGGGGGACAGGCCGTTCTATGGCTACACCTTC	CASSEGDRPFYGYTF
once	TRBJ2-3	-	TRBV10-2	TGCGCCAGCAGCTCCGGGGACGGGGATACGCAGTATTTT	CASSSGDGDTQYF
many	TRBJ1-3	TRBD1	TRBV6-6	TGTGCCAGCAGTGTTGAGGGACAGCTCTCTGGAAACACCATATATTTT	CASSVEGQLSGNTIYF
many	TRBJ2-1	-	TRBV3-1	TGTGCCAGCAGCCAGACGGAGGTAGGCAATGAGCAGTTCTTC	CASSQTEVGNEQFF
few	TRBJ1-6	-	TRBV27	TGTGCCAGCAGGGGACAAACAGCGACTAATTCACCCCTCCACTTT	CASRGQTATNSPLHF
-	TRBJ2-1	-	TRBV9	TGTGCCAGCAGACCCTTGTGGGGAGTTGGAAATGAGCAGTTCTTC	CASRPLWGVGNEQFF
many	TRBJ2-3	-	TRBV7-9	TGTGCCAGCAGCACCCCGGGTTTGGGGGAAAATACGCAGTATTTT	CASSTPGLGENTQYF
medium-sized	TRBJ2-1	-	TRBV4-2	TGTGCCAGCAGCAAAAGGGGGGCTGGGTCCTACAATGAGCAGTTCTTC	CASSKRGAGSYNEQFF
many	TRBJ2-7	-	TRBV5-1	TGCGCCAGCAGCTTGGTGGCCCAAAGGACTTTGGAGCAGTACTTC	CASSLVAQRTLEQYF
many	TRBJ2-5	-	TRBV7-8	TGTGCCAGCAGCCCGAGCGTACGGGAGACCCAGTACTTC	CASSPSVRETQYF
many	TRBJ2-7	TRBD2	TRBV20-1	TGCAGTGCTAGAGTCCTTGGACAGGGACGACTAGCGGGACACTACGAGCAGTACTTC	CSARVLGQGRLAGHYEQYF
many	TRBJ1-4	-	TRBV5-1	TGCGCCAGCAGCTTGCCCGGGGGCAGTGAAAAACTGTTTTTT	CASSLPGGSEKLFF
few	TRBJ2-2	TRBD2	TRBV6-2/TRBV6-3	TGTGCCACCTGCGGGGGTGGTAACACCGGGGAGCTGTTTTTT	CATCGGGNTGELFF
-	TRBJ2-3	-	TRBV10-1	TGCGCCAGCAGTGAGTCGAGCGCATACACAGATACGCAGTATTTT	CASSESSAYTDTQYF
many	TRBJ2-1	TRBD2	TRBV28	TGTGCCAGCAGTTTATTGGCGGGGGGGTACAATGAGCAGTTCTTC	CASSLLAGGYNEQFF
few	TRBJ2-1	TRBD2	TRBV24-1	TGTGCCACCAGTGAAGCGGGGGCGACGAATGAGCAGTTCTTC	CATSEAGATNEQFF
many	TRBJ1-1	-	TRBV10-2	TGCGCCAGCAGTTCCGACCTTTTCCGTAGTAGGACTGAAGCTTTCTTT	CASSSDLFRSRTEAFF
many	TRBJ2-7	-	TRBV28	TGTGCCAGCAGTTTAGCAGGCTCCAGCTCCTACGAGCAGTACTTC	CASSLAGSSSYEQYF
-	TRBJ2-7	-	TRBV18	TGTGCCAGCTCACCGTTTGATGGTAGCGGTTACGAGCAGTACTTC	CASSPFDGSGYEQYF
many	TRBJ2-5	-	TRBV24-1	TGTGCCACCAGTGACTTAGACAGCCAAGAGACCCAGTACTTC	CATSDLDSQETQYF
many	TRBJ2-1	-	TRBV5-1	TGCGCCAGCAGATCTCGGGAGAATGAGCAGTTCTTC	CASRSRENEQFF
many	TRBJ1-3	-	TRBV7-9	TGTGCCAGCAGGAGTCCCAGACCAGGATCGGAAAACACCATATATTTT	CASRSPRPGSENTIYF
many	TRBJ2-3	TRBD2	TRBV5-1	TGCGCCAGCAGCTTGGTAACGGGGGGGACCACAGATACGCAGTATTTT	CASSLVTGGTTDTQYF